Following are 18 T cell receptor beta chains from one sample sequenced in a study of T cell clonotyping in hematopoietic cell transplantation. Method: immunoSEQ multiplex PCR; TCRdb's copy keeps in-frame clones and lacks some. Among approximately 11,000 clones, 40% to 55% were seen once, and the ten largest hold over 6.5%. The sequencing used PBMCs, collected 30 days after allogeneic stem cell transplant. The receptors come from a male patient in his fifties who had an allogeneic stem cell transplant from an unrelated donor, so the T cells may come from the graft donor. Some clones in this sample may be carry-over from other donors' samples.

J is TRBJ1-1 and V is TRBV4-3; the D is unclear. There are 16 residues in the CDR3. The V gene's germline CDR1 is LGHNA and CDR2 YSLEER. V was clipped by 0 bases and J by 5 bases, with 16 bases between them. In nucleotides, the CDR3 is TGCGCCAGCAGCCAAGAACCCCTGGGCCGGAGAACTGAAGCTTTCTTT. This translates into CASSQEPLGRRTEAFF.

The gene calls are TRBV5-6 and TRBJ1-2; 7 bases agree with TRBD1. CDR3 length: 13 amino acids. Germline CDR1 reads SGHDT; CDR2 reads YYEEEE. V lost 7 bases and J lost 8; bases outside the gene matches: 11. The CDR3 loop is CASCQGGQGGYTF. The CDR3 DNA reads as TGTGCCAGCTGCCAGGGGGGGCAAGGCGGCTACACCTTC.

This clone was seen a few times. The CDR3 DNA reads as TGTGCCTGGAGGGGGCGGGACACCTACCAAGAGACCCAGTACTTC. Translated: CAWRGRDTYQETQYF. V gene TRBV30 combines with J gene TRBJ2-5; D may correspond to TRBD1 or TRBD2 (6 bases each). The CDR3 is 15 residues long. Trimming took off 3 bases at V and 0 bases at J, with 14 bases between the two ends. In germline, CDR1 is GTSNPN, CDR2 SVGIG (reference sequence).

This rearrangement joins TRBV6-5 to TRBJ1-5; possibly TRBD1 for D (6 bases). The V gene lost 8 bases and the J gene lost 4 bases, with 9 bases spanning the gap. The CDR3 consists of 12 residues. CDR1 is MNHEY, CDR2 SVGAGI, per germline. Written as DNA, the CDR3 is TGTGCCAGCGGACAGCTTAATCAGCCCCAGCATTTT. This gives the protein CASGQLNQPQHF.

The CDR3 nucleotides are TGTGCCAGCAGCCCGGACACGAACTACGAGCAGTACTTC. It codes for CASSPDTNYEQYF. This sequence joins TRBV5-6 and TRBJ2-7; D is perhaps TRBD1 (5 bases). The CDR3 runs to 13 residues. Trimming removed 4 bases at V and 3 bases at J, with 11 bases between. Germline V gives CDR1 SGHDT, CDR2 YYEEEE.

The chain carries TRBV5-1 and TRBJ2-7; D perhaps matches TRBD1 (6 bases). CDR1 SGHRS and CDR2 YFSETQ come from the germline V gene. The CDR3 totals 15 residues. Trimming shortened V by 0 bases and J by 3 bases, and 13 bases separated the two germline ends. CDR3 nucleotide sequence: TGCGCCAGCAGCTTGGATGGGCAGGGGTTCTACGAGCAGTACTTC. It encodes CASSLDGQGFYEQYF.

This chain connects TRBV6-5 to TRBJ2-5; D is undetermined. Judging by the DNA end, TRBJ2-7 fits better; the J call may be wrong. This CDR3 is built from 14 residues. The germline gives CDR1 MNHEY, CDR2 SVGAGI. The CDR3 DNA is TGTGCCAGCAGACCCCCTCGACCAGGATCCGAGCAGTACTTC. It yields the protein CASRPPRPGSEQYF.

V and J are TRBV29-1 and TRBJ1-2; a weak D match, TRBD1 (5 bases). CDR1 and CDR2 (germline): SQVTM, ANQGSEA. Deletions cut 4 bases from V and 8 bases from J, with 14 bases between. The CDR3 loop spans 12 amino acids. The CDR3 DNA reads TGCAGCGTTGTACAGGCGGGAAGGGGCTACACCTTC. Its protein is CSVVQAGRGYTF.

This clone was seen more than once but under ten times. The genes are TRBV28 and TRBJ1-5; 8 nucleotides agree with TRBD1. J was trimmed by 2 bases and V by 5 bases; bases with no gene match: 2. The germline CDR1 and CDR2 sequences are MDHEN and SYDVKM. The CDR3 length is 14 residues. The CDR3 sequence is CASSAGGGNQPQHF. The CDR3 region has the DNA TGTGCCAGCAGTGCAGGGGGCGGCAATCAGCCCCAGCATTTT. Based on the CDR3 plus reference TRBV28 and TRBJ1-5, the full variable domain is DVKVTQSSRYLVKRTGEKVFLECVQDMDHENMFWYRQDPGLGLRLIYFSYDVKMKEKGDIPEGYSVSREKKERFSLILESASTNQTSMYLCASSAGGGNQPQHFGDGTRLSIL.

This clone was seen more than once but under ten times. The rearrangement links TRBV30 to TRBJ2-7; perhaps D is TRBD1 or TRBD2 (5 bases each). The CDR3 is 13 residues long. The ends were cut back, 6 bases at V and 3 bases at J, with 15 bases in the middle. Looked up from germline, CDR1 is GTSNPN and CDR2 is SVGIG (reference sequence). The CDR3 coding sequence is TGTGCCTGCCTGGGGGACGGGAACTACGAGCAGTACTTC. Translation: CACLGDGNYEQYF.

This clone is termed medium-sized (0.01 to 0.1%). The CDR3 DNA is TGTGCCAGCAGCCCCGAGACAGGGGCCTACGAGCAGTACTTC. Translated: CASSPETGAYEQYF. The V gene is TRBV13, the J gene TRBJ2-7; 8 bases fit TRBD1. V shed 5 bases and J 2 bases; nucleotides not matched to a gene: 5. The CDR3 has 14 residues. Germline V CDR1 and CDR2: PRHDT, FYEKMQ (reference sequence).

The chain has TRBV7-6 and TRBJ2-7; TRBD1 agrees at 9 bases. The junction had 4 bases not matched to a gene; V was cut back by 4 bases and J by 0 bases. Germline CDR1 reads SGHVS; CDR2 reads FNYEAQ. The CDR3 consists of 15 residues. For the CDR3, the DNA is TGTGCCAGCAGCTACGGGACAGGGCTCTCCTACGAGCAGTACTTC. Protein sequence: CASSYGTGLSYEQYF.

The CDR3 DNA follows: TGTGCCAGCAGCCAGCCCGGACAGGGGGAGACCCAGTACTTC. Its translation: CASSQPGQGETQYF. The genes are TRBV5-6 and TRBJ2-5, with 9 bases that match TRBD1. This CDR3 has 14 amino acids. V was pared by 4 bases and J by 5 bases, with 6 bases of the junction left unmatched. In germline, CDR1 is SGHDT, CDR2 YYEEEE. Together with reference TRBV5-6 and TRBJ2-5, the CDR3 gives the full variable domain: DAGVTQSPTHLIKTRGQQVTLRCSPKSGHDTVSWYQQALGQGPQFIFQYYEEEERQRGNFPDRFSGHQFPNYSSELNVNALLLGDSALYLCASSQPGQGETQYFGPGTRLLVL.

The V gene is TRBV19, the J gene TRBJ1-5; unclear D gene. Germline V gene data show CDR1 as LNHDA and CDR2 as SQIVND (reference sequence). Trimming left V 5 bases short and J 7 bases short, with 12 bases between. The CDR3 runs to 13 residues. The CDR3 region has the DNA TGTGCCAGTAGTTCTCGGACGGGGCAGCCCCAGCATTTT. Protein sequence: CASSSRTGQPQHF. Supplemented by reference TRBV19 and TRBJ1-5, the full variable domain reads DGGITQSPKYLFRKEGQNVTLSCEQNLNHDAMYWYRQDPGQGLRLIYYSQIVNDFQKGDIAEGYSVSREKKESFPLTVTSAQKNPTAFYLCASSSRTGQPQHFGDGTRLSIL.

By sample share, this clone is hyperexpanded. The rearrangement joins TRBV25-1 to TRBJ1-2; unclear D gene. Trimming pared 3 bases from V and 7 bases from J, leaving 15 bases between. Germline CDR1 and CDR2: MGHDK and SYGVNS. This CDR3 contains 14 residues. This CDR3 is CASSELGSVFGYTF. The DNA of the CDR3 is TGTGCCAGCAGTGAGCTCGGGTCGGTATTTGGCTACACCTTC.

The V call is TRBV30, the J call TRBJ1-4, with unresolved D. V shed 5 bases and J shed 5 bases, with 6 bases lying between them. Germline V gene lookup returns CDR1 GTSNPN and CDR2 SVGIG (reference sequence). CDR3 length: 11 amino acids. The CDR3 DNA follows: TGTGCCTGGGGGGAGAATGAAAAACTGTTTTTT. This encodes CAWGENEKLFF. The full variable domain, rest sourced from reference TRBV30 and TRBJ1-4, is SQTIHQWPATLVQPVGSPLSLECTVEGTSNPNLYWYRQAAGRGLQLLFYSVGIGQISSEVPQNLSASRPQDRQFILSSKKLLLSDSGFYLCAWGENEKLFFGSGTQLSVL.

This chain connects TRBV25-1 to TRBJ1-2, with D unresolved. Germline lookup yields CDR1 MGHDK and CDR2 SYGVNS. V was trimmed by 5 bases and J by 4 bases, leaving 2 bases between them. This CDR3 is 10 amino acids long. Here the CDR3 reads CASSLYGYTF. In DNA, the CDR3 is TGTGCCAGCAGTCTCTATGGCTACACCTTC.

J is TRBJ2-7 and V is TRBV9, with D perhaps TRBD2 (6 bases). CDR3 length: 13 residues. The germline V and J ends were trimmed by 2 bases and 5 bases, with 11 bases remaining between them. Germline assignment: CDR1 SGDLS and CDR2 YYNGEE. The CDR3 sequence is CASSVAGINEQYF. As DNA, the CDR3 is TGTGCCAGCAGCGTGGCGGGGATCAACGAGCAGTACTTC.